This is a list of T cell receptor beta chains from one sample in a study of blood T cell repertoires in COVID-19. The repertoire was sequenced with immunoSEQ multiplex PCR; TCRdb's copy has only in-frame clones and lacks some. The repertoire holds hundreds of thousands of clones, around nine tenths seen once, with roughly 0.76% in the top ten. The sequencing sample was made of peripheral blood. The receptors were sampled from a man between 18 and 29 years old with COVID-19, enrolled during active disease. The CDR3 runs from the conserved cysteine through the conserved F or W. Fields, in order: J gene, D gene, V gene, CDR3 protein, CDR3 DNA. D genes are given only for firm matches.

>TRBJ2-1|TRBD2|TRBV5-1
CASKFEGGYNEQFF
TGCGCCAGCAAGTTTGAGGGAGGGTATAATGAGCAGTTCTTC
>TRBJ1-1|NA|TRBV25-1
CASSDIRSNKAFF
TGTGCCAGCAGTGATATACGGAGCAACAAGGCTTTCTTT
>TRBJ2-6|NA|TRBV6-1
CASSDVGANVLTF
TGTGCCAGCAGTGACGTGGGGGCCAACGTCCTGACTTTC
>TRBJ2-3|TRBD2|TRBV5-4
CASSFGGGTIQRTDTQYF
TGTGCCAGCAGCTTTGGCGGGGGAACCATCCAAAGAACAGATACGCAGTATTTT
>TRBJ2-1|NA|TRBV6-5
CASSRLVGNEQFF
TGTGCCAGCAGCCGACTAGTAGGGAATGAGCAGTTCTTC
>TRBJ2-7|NA|TRBV30
CAWTGVRPGVEQYF
TGTGCCTGGACGGGTGTAAGGCCGGGGGTCGAGCAGTACTTC
>TRBJ2-7|TRBD1|TRBV6-1
CASSEGTDRYEQYF
TGTGCCAGCAGTGAGGGGACAGACCGATACGAGCAGTACTTC
>TRBJ2-4|TRBD2|TRBV27
CASKGGRNIQYF
TGTGCCAGCAAGGGCGGGAGAAACATTCAGTACTTC
>TRBJ2-7|NA|TRBV6-5
CASSSWTAILSYEQYF
TGTGCCAGCAGTTCCTGGACAGCCATCCTTTCGTACGAGCAGTACTTC
>TRBJ2-5|NA|TRBV3-1/TRBV3-2
CASTRIWGLQETQYF
TGTGCCAGCACCCGGATATGGGGGCTCCAAGAGACCCAGTACTTC
>TRBJ2-5|NA|TRBV10-3
CAISVSPEETQYF
TGTGCCATCAGTGTCAGTCCAGAAGAGACCCAGTACTTC